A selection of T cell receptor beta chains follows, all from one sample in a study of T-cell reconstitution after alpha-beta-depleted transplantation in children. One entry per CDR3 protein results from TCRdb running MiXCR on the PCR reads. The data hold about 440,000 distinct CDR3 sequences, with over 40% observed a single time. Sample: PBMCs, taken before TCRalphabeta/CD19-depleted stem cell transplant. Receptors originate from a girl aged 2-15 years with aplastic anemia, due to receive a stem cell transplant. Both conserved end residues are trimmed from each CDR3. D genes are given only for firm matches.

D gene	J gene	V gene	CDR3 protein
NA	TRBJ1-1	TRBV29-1	SVVGTEAF
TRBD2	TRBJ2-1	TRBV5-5	ASSQRLAGGADEQF
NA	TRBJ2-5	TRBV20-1	SARQWGETQY
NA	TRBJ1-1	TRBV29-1	SVGTANTEAF
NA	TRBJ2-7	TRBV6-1	ASSLRQPRDEQY
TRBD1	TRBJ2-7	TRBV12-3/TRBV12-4	ASMGQGAPYEQY
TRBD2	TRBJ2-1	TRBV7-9	ASSLATGTTSGASYNEQF
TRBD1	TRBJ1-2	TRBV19	ASDRTGSYGYT
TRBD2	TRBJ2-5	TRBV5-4	ASSPTSGRETQY
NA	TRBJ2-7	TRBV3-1	ASSQGIHEQY
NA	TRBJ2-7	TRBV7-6	ASTPQGGEQY
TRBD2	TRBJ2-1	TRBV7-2	ASSRGLAGTNEQF
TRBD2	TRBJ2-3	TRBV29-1	SVEGLAITDTQY
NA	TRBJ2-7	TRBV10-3	AITSEGTPYEQY
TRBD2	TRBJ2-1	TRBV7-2	ASSSGLADVQF
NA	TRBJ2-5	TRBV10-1	ASSGQQETQY
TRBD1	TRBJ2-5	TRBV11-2	ASSLKPYGTGGSYQETQY
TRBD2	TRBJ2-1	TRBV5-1	ASSLSAGGRNEQF
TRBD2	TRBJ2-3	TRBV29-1	SVETAGGPDTQY
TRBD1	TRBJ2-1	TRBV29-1	SGWTGVAYNEQF
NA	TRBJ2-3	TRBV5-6	ASSFFGSRVTDTQY
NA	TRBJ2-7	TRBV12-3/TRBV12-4	ASSFAGYYEQY